This is a list of T cell receptor beta chains from one sample in a study of early T cells in non-severe SARS-CoV-2 infection. Each CDR3 protein is one row after TCRdb ran MiXCR on the 5' RACE reads. Of some 100,000 distinct CDR3 sequences detected, roughly 14% appear once; the ten largest clones hold around 0.5%. Sequencing used whole blood. Receptors were obtained from an adult who was a healthcare worker with PCR-confirmed SARS-CoV-2 infection or an uninfected control (not recorded which). The CDR3 runs from the conserved cysteine through the conserved F or W. Each record gives: V gene, clone size, J gene, D gene, CDR3 DNA, CDR3 protein. The D gene is left open where the match is weak. Clone sizes are given selectively: once, few, many, or a class where the clone is expanded.

V: TRBV18; size: few; J: TRBJ2-5; D: -; DNA: TGTGCCAGCTCACGGCAAGCTGGGGAGACCCAGTACTTC; CDR3: CASSRQAGETQYF
V: TRBV3-1; size: many; J: TRBJ2-5; D: -; DNA: TGTGCCAGCAGCCAAGTAGGGACTCACAAAGAGACCCAGTACTTC; CDR3: CASSQVGTHKETQYF
V: TRBV19; size: few; J: TRBJ2-1; D: -; DNA: TGTGCCAGTAGCAACTCCCCCAATGAGCAGTTCTTC; CDR3: CASSNSPNEQFF
V: TRBV27; size: -; J: TRBJ1-6; D: TRBD1; DNA: TGTGCCAGCAGTTTTGAGGCAGGGGGCGTATCCTATAATTCACCCCTCCATTTT; CDR3: CASSFEAGGVSYNSPLHF
V: TRBV2; size: many; J: TRBJ2-2; D: TRBD1; DNA: TGTGCCAGCAGTACGACGGGACAGGTGTCCACCGGGGAGCTGTTTTTT; CDR3: CASSTTGQVSTGELFF
V: TRBV7-2; size: -; J: TRBJ2-5; D: TRBD1; DNA: TGTGCCAGCAGTTCCCAACAGGGGGGACAAGAGACCCAGTACTTC; CDR3: CASSSQQGGQETQYF
V: TRBV7-2; size: many; J: TRBJ1-5; D: -; DNA: TGTGCCAGCAGCTTAGACGTGGGGCGCAATCAGCCCCAGCATTTT; CDR3: CASSLDVGRNQPQHF
V: TRBV11-2; size: -; J: TRBJ1-1; D: -; DNA: TGTGCCAGCAGCCTGACAGAATTGAACACTGAAGCTTTCTTT; CDR3: CASSLTELNTEAFF
V: TRBV29-1; size: -; J: TRBJ1-3; D: -; DNA: TGCAGCGTTGACTCCGGGACTGGAAACACCATATATTTT; CDR3: CSVDSGTGNTIYF
V: TRBV12-3/TRBV12-4; size: -; J: TRBJ2-2; D: TRBD2; DNA: TGTGCCAGCAGCAAAATAGCGGGGGGGCCCGGGGAGCTGTTTTTT; CDR3: CASSKIAGGPGELFF
V: TRBV10-2; size: few; J: TRBJ1-6; D: TRBD1; DNA: TGCGCCAGCAGTGACTTGTTCGGGACAGGGGATAACTCACCCCTCCACTTT; CDR3: CASSDLFGTGDNSPLHF
V: TRBV29-1; size: -; J: TRBJ2-3; D: TRBD2; DNA: TGCAGCGTAGGAAGCGGGGGCGCGGCGCAGTATTTT; CDR3: CSVGSGGAAQYF
V: TRBV10-3; size: -; J: TRBJ1-4; D: -; DNA: TGTGCCAACCGGTGGGGGGGGCAAGATGAAAAACTGTTTTTT; CDR3: CANRWGGQDEKLFF
V: TRBV6-5; size: few; J: TRBJ2-5; D: TRBD1; DNA: TGTGCCAGCACCTCGTTGGGGACAGGGGTCGAGACCCAGTACTTC; CDR3: CASTSLGTGVETQYF
V: TRBV7-8; size: -; J: TRBJ2-5; D: -; DNA: TGTGTCAGCGGGCCTAAGGGGGGGCATGCTGAGACCCAGTACTTC; CDR3: CVSGPKGGHAETQYF
V: TRBV7-9; size: many; J: TRBJ1-6; D: -; DNA: TGTGCCAGCAGCCCACTCCGGGGGCGCAATTCACCCCTCCACTTT; CDR3: CASSPLRGRNSPLHF
V: TRBV6-6; size: few; J: TRBJ1-1; D: -; DNA: TGTGCCAGCAGTTACTCGATAGTTCCTTATATGAACACTGAAGCTTTCTTT; CDR3: CASSYSIVPYMNTEAFF
V: TRBV7-6; size: -; J: TRBJ1-1; D: TRBD1; DNA: TGTGCCAGCAGCTCAAAGGGACAGATGAACACTGAAGCTTTCTTT; CDR3: CASSSKGQMNTEAFF
V: TRBV19; size: many; J: TRBJ1-4; D: TRBD1; DNA: TGTGCCAGTAGTACCGGGACAGCCAATGAAAAACTGTTTTTT; CDR3: CASSTGTANEKLFF
V: TRBV7-2; size: few; J: TRBJ1-3; D: -; DNA: TGTGCCAGCAGACCTCGACTGACCTCTGGAAACACCATATATTTT; CDR3: CASRPRLTSGNTIYF
V: TRBV12-3/TRBV12-4; size: many; J: TRBJ2-3; D: -; DNA: TGTGCCAGCAACCCCGCCCCAGTTACAGATACGCAGTATTTT; CDR3: CASNPAPVTDTQYF
V: TRBV7-6; size: -; J: TRBJ2-2; D: -; DNA: TGTGCCAGCAGTGCCGTAAAGAACGACAGGCGTTTAGGGGAGCTGTTTTTT; CDR3: CASSAVKNDRRLGELFF
V: TRBV2; size: -; J: TRBJ2-3; D: TRBD2; DNA: TGTGCCAGCATCCGAGCGGGGGGGCTTACAGATACGCAGTATTTT; CDR3: CASIRAGGLTDTQYF
V: TRBV11-3; size: few; J: TRBJ2-4; D: TRBD2; DNA: TGTGCCAGCAGCTCCATCCCCGGGGGGGTAGCCAAAAACATTCAGTACTTC; CDR3: CASSSIPGGVAKNIQYF
V: TRBV20-1; size: -; J: TRBJ1-4; D: TRBD1; DNA: TGCAGTGCAATTACCGGGACAGGAGGCGAAAAACTGTTTTTT; CDR3: CSAITGTGGEKLFF
V: TRBV11-2; size: many; J: TRBJ2-5; D: -; DNA: TGTGCCAGCAGCCCAATCACGGGGGGCCTGGAGACCCAGTACTTC; CDR3: CASSPITGGLETQYF
V: TRBV7-9; size: -; J: TRBJ1-6; D: -; DNA: TGTGCCAGCAGAGACAGCTCCTATAATTCACCCCTCCACTTT; CDR3: CASRDSSYNSPLHF
V: TRBV6-2/TRBV6-3; size: -; J: TRBJ2-2; D: TRBD1; DNA: TGTGCCACCAGAAATTTAGAACTCAAGACAGGGGGCGCGCGGACCGGGGAGCTGTTTTTT; CDR3: CATRNLELKTGGARTGELFF
V: TRBV7-8; size: many; J: TRBJ1-2; D: -; DNA: TGTGCCAGCATCCCTGGCAGGACGTTGGGTGGCTACACCTTC; CDR3: CASIPGRTLGGYTF